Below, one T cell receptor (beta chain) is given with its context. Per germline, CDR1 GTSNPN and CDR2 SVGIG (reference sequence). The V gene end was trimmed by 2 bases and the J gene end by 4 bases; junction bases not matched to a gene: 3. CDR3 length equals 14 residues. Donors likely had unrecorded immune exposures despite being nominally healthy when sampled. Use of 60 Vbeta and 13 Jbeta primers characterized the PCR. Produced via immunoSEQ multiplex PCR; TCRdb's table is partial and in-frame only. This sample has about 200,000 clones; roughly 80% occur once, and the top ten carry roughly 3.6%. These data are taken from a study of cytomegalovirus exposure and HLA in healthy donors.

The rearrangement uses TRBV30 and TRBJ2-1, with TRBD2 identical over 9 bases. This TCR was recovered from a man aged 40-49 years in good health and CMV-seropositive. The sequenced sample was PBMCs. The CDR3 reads CAWSPLAGYNEQFF. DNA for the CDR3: TGTGCCTGGAGTCCTCTAGCGGGGTACAATGAGCAGTTCTTC.